These 23 T cell receptor beta chains were sequenced from one sample in a study of PD-L1 blockade in urothelial cancer. Sequencing was performed with immunoSEQ multiplex PCR; in TCRdb, only in-frame clones are kept and a portion is missing. The table shows roughly 43,000 clones, with 81% occurring only once. Source: PBMCs, taken around atezolizumab (anti-PD-L1) treatment. The receptors were sampled from a man aged 70-80 years with urothelial cancer.

The chain employs TRBV29-1 and TRBJ2-7; possibly TRBD1 for D (5 bases). CDR3 size: 13 residues. The V gene's germline CDR1 is SQVTM and CDR2 ANQGSEA. With 6 bases removed from V and 4 bases from J, the gap between germline ends came to 16 bases. CDR3 coding DNA: TGCAGCGTCGAGGAGACAGAAACATACGAGCAGTACTTC. Translated: CSVEETETYEQYF.

The chain carries TRBV19 and TRBJ1-5; D not certain. This CDR3 spans 12 amino acids. Germline-derived CDR1 and CDR2 are LNHDA and SQIVND (reference sequence). Trimming cost V 6 bases and J 2 bases, with 5 bases left between them. The CDR3 nucleotides are TGTGCCAGTAGCCCTCGCAATCAGCCCCAGCATTTT. Translation: CASSPRNQPQHF.

The rearrangement joins TRBV18 to TRBJ2-1, with 10 bases aligning to TRBD1. The length of the CDR3 is 15 residues. The germline V gene encodes CDR1 KGHSH and CDR2 LQKENI. With V trimmed by 6 bases and J by 6 bases, 8 bases remained unmatched. CDR3 protein: CASSTGTGVINEQFF. The DNA for the CDR3 is TGTGCCAGCTCTACCGGGACAGGGGTGATCAATGAGCAGTTCTTC.

There are a few counts of this clone. The V and J genes are TRBV28 and TRBJ2-2, with 12 nucleotides matching TRBD1. This CDR3 region has 17 residues. Trimming at V came to 6 bases and at J to 4 bases, leaving 9 bases not matched to a gene. CDR1 MDHEN and CDR2 SYDVKM come from the germline V gene. The CDR3 here is CASSSNRDRGPTGELFF. In nucleotides, the CDR3 is TGTGCCAGCAGCTCTAACCGGGACAGGGGGCCCACCGGGGAGCTGTTTTTT.

V and J are TRBV7-9 and TRBJ2-3; 8 positions match TRBD2. Germline V gives CDR1 SEHNR, CDR2 FQNEAQ (reference sequence). This CDR3 region has 16 residues. The V and J ends lost 3 bases and 0 bases, in that order; junction bases with no gene match: 5. The CDR3 nucleotides are TGTGCCAGCAGCTTGAACCCTAGCGGGAGCACAGATACGCAGTATTTT. This translates into CASSLNPSGSTDTQYF.

This clone showed up just once. CDR3 residues: CASSSEGTGVGAFF. CDR3 nucleotide sequence: TGTGCCAGCAGCTCGGAAGGGACAGGGGTTGGGGCTTTCTTT. The chain links TRBV7-2 to TRBJ1-1; 10 nucleotides agree with TRBD1. V trimming: 4 bases; J trimming: 11 bases; junction bases outside the gene matches: 10. This CDR3 comprises 14 residues. Germline-derived CDR1 and CDR2 are SGHTA and FQGNSA.

V is TRBV9 and J is TRBJ1-3; 7 nucleotides line up with TRBD1. This CDR3 has 17 residues. The V gene's germline CDR1 is SGDLS and CDR2 YYNGEE. The J segment lost 2 bases and the V segment lost 0 bases, leaving 8 bases of the junction unmatched. CDR3 bases: TGTGCCAGCAGCGTAGCCCAGGGGGTAGATACTGGAAACACCATATATTTT. The encoded protein is CASSVAQGVDTGNTIYF.

Notes on this clone: A read error may explain this, as a much larger clone is one base away. Other DNA sequences in this sample translate to the same CDR3. This chain links TRBV11-2 with TRBJ2-1; 11 bases align to TRBD2. Per the germline V gene, CDR1 is SGHAT and CDR2 is FQNNGV. V lost 3 bases to trimming and J lost 2 bases; unmatched junction nucleotides: 0. This CDR3 has 15 residues. DNA for the CDR3: TGTGCCAGCAGCTTGACTAGCGGGACCTACAATGAGCAGTTCTTC. Its protein product is CASSLTSGTYNEQFF.

The rearrangement links TRBV9 to TRBJ1-3, with D possibly being TRBD1 (6 bases). Looked up from germline, CDR1 is SGDLS and CDR2 is YYNGEE. The CDR3 has 14 amino acids. V gave up 2 bases and J gave up 4 bases, with 10 bases separating them. The CDR3 coding sequence is TGTGCCAGCAGCGTTTTTACAGGGGGAAACACCATATATTTT. Its protein product is CASSVFTGGNTIYF.

The chain joins TRBV19 to TRBJ2-2, with 7 nucleotides matching TRBD2. Germline values: CDR1 LNHDA, CDR2 SQIVND (reference sequence). V shed 8 bases and J 0 bases; nucleotides not matched to a gene: 6. The CDR3 has 15 residues. The CDR3: CASESGASNTGELFF. In DNA, the CDR3 is TGTGCCAGTGAGAGCGGGGCTTCGAACACCGGGGAGCTGTTTTTT.

The rearrangement uses TRBV28 and TRBJ1-2; the D gene is possibly TRBD1 (5 bases). Looked up from germline, CDR1 is MDHEN and CDR2 is SYDVKM. V was shortened by 5 bases and J by 4 bases, with 14 bases between the two germline ends. This CDR3 region has 14 residues. The CDR3 nucleotides are TGTGCCAGCAGTCCTCGGGGGGTAAGCTATGGCTACACCTTC. It is translated as CASSPRGVSYGYTF.

This chain uses TRBV7-8 with TRBJ1-4, with D maybe TRBD1 (5 bases). In germline, CDR1 is SGHVS, CDR2 FQNEAQ. CDR3 length: 17 amino acids. V dropped 6 bases and J dropped 0 bases, with 17 bases sitting between them. The CDR3 nucleotides read TGTGCCAGCAGGCTAAACCGACAGACAACAACTAATGAAAAACTGTTTTTT. Translated: CASRLNRQTTTNEKLFF. Drawing the rest from reference TRBV7-8 and TRBJ1-4, the complete variable domain is GAGVSQSPRYKVAKRGQDVALRCDPISGHVSLFWYQQALGQGPEFLTYFQNEAQLDKSGLPSDRFFAERPEGSVSTLKIQRTQQEDSAVYLCASRLNRQTTTNEKLFFGSGTQLSVL.

This chain uses TRBV5-1 with TRBJ1-1; no definite D call. The ends were cut back, 1 base at V and 0 bases at J, with 13 bases in the middle. This CDR3 comprises 16 residues. The germline V gene has CDR1 SGHRS and CDR2 YFSETQ. As DNA, the CDR3 is TGCGCCAGCAGCTTGTCCGCAGGCCGAATGAACACTGAAGCTTTCTTT. Protein: CASSLSAGRMNTEAFF.

The chain carries TRBV28 and TRBJ1-4; D remains unclear. V lost 8 bases and J 0 bases, leaving 13 bases between the germline ends. CDR1 and CDR2 (germline): MDHEN, SYDVKM. CDR3 length: 15 amino acids. CDR3 sequence (DNA): TGTGCCAGCGGCCGCGGCGCAACAACTAATGAAAAACTGTTTTTT. It specifies CASGRGATTNEKLFF.

The chain combines TRBV5-4 with TRBJ2-5; 7 bases are shared with TRBD2. CDR3 size: 14 residues. V lost 2 bases, J lost 1 base, and 2 bases stayed unmatched. The germline V gene encodes CDR1 SGHNT and CDR2 YYREEE (reference sequence). This chain's CDR3 is CASSFWEGQETQYF. In nucleotides, the CDR3 is TGTGCCAGCAGCTTTTGGGAGGGCCAAGAGACCCAGTACTTC.

The rearrangement joins TRBV4-2 to TRBJ2-7, with TRBD2 identical over 7 bases. V dropped 4 bases and J dropped 3; count of bases not matched to a gene: 18. CDR1 LGHNA and CDR2 YNFKEQ come from the germline V gene. The CDR3 is 18 residues long. CDR3 loop: CASSPYALLRGEDYEQYF. The CDR3 coding sequence is TGTGCCAGCAGCCCCTACGCCCTTTTACGGGGGGAGGACTACGAGCAGTACTTC.

The J gene is TRBJ2-7, the V gene TRBV15; 8 bases match TRBD1. The CDR3 has 14 residues. The ends lost 5 bases at V and 6 bases at J; junction bases unmatched: 9. Germline V gives CDR1 LNHNV, CDR2 YYDKDF (reference sequence). The CDR3 bases are TGTGCCACCAGCCTGGACAGGGACGTAGGCGAGCAGTACTTC. Translating gives CATSLDRDVGEQYF.

V gene TRBV10-3 combines with J gene TRBJ1-2; possible D gene TRBD1, 6 bases. CDR3 length: 13 residues. V was cut by 2 bases and J by 4 bases, with 8 bases left in between. The germline gives CDR1 ENHRY, CDR2 SYGVKD. CDR3 in amino acids: CAISERGIYGYTF. DNA for the CDR3: TGTGCCATCAGTGAGAGGGGGATCTATGGCTACACCTTC.

The chain uses TRBV29-1 and TRBJ1-2, with D possibly matching TRBD1 (5 bases). Germline V gene data show CDR1 as SQVTM and CDR2 as ANQGSEA. This CDR3 region has 12 residues. Trimming took off 7 bases at V and 8 bases at J, with 17 bases between the two ends. CDR3 nucleotides: TGCAGCGCAGTCTGGGGGGAGGTCGGCTACACCTTC. This codes for CSAVWGEVGYTF.

In nucleotides, the CDR3 is TGTGCCAGCAGCGGGACACCGGGACTAGCGGACCAAGAGACCCAGTACTTC. It translates to CASSGTPGLADQETQYF. V gene TRBV9 combines with J gene TRBJ2-5; TRBD2 matches 11 bases. Per germline, CDR1 SGDLS and CDR2 YYNGEE. The J segment lost 0 bases and the V segment lost 3 bases, leaving 7 bases of the junction unmatched. The CDR3 sequence is 17 residues long.

The table lists this clone with a count of one. The genes are TRBV18 and TRBJ2-5; 7 positions agree with TRBD1. CDR3 length equals 15 residues. Germline trimming cut 2 bases from V and 3 bases from J; bases unmatched to any gene: 6. The germline gives CDR1 KGHSH, CDR2 LQKENI. The CDR3 loop is CASSPWATGKETQYF. The DNA for the CDR3 is TGTGCCAGCTCACCATGGGCGACAGGGAAAGAGACCCAGTACTTC.

The table lists this clone with a count of one. The chain couples TRBV9 to TRBJ2-1; 11 bases map to TRBD2. Germline trimming cut 4 bases from V and 4 bases from J; bases unmatched to any gene: 4. The CDR3 runs to 15 residues. The germline V gene has CDR1 SGDLS and CDR2 YYNGEE. CDR3 DNA sequence: TGTGCCAGCAGCATAGCGGGAGGGCCTTACAATGAGCAGTTCTTC. It is translated as CASSIAGGPYNEQFF. Supplemented by reference TRBV9 and TRBJ2-1, the full variable domain reads DSGVTQTPKHLITATGQRVTLRCSPRSGDLSVYWYQQSLDQGLQFLIQYYNGEERAKGNILERFSAQQFPDLHSELNLSSLELGDSALYFCASSIAGGPYNEQFFGPGTRLTVL.

Only a few counts were recorded for this clone. The J gene is TRBJ2-3, the V gene TRBV6-1; 7 nucleotides agree with TRBD2. CDR3 length: 14 amino acids. With V trimmed by 8 bases and J by 0 bases, 5 bases remained unmatched. Germline V gene data show CDR1 as MNHNS and CDR2 as SASEGT. This CDR3 reads CASALAESTDTQYF. CDR3 nucleotide sequence: TGTGCCAGCGCTCTAGCGGAGAGCACAGATACGCAGTATTTT.